The 29 T cell receptor beta chains listed next were all sequenced from one sample in a study of OX40 agonist ivuxolimab in advanced cancers. The data were produced by immunoSEQ multiplex PCR, yet TCRdb's version contains in-frame clones alone and is incomplete. The sample has roughly 12,000 clones; 80% to 90% are singletons. The sequenced sample was CD4+ or CD8+ T cells sorted from blood, obtained in a trial of the OX40 agonist ivuxolimab. The receptors were gathered from an adult with an advanced solid tumor such as melanoma, head and neck, liver or kidney cancer.

The chain uses TRBV7-9 and TRBJ2-1; D gene unclear. V was cut by 6 bases and J by 1 base, with 16 bases left in between. CDR3 length: 16 amino acids. The germline V gene encodes CDR1 SEHNR and CDR2 FQNEAQ (reference sequence). CDR3 in amino acids: CASRGEERDSYNEQFF. CDR3 coding DNA: TGTGCCAGCAGAGGAGAAGAAAGGGATTCCTACAATGAGCAGTTCTTC.

The chain recombines TRBV15 with TRBJ2-7; no clear D. With 0 bases removed from V and 1 base from J, the gap between germline ends came to 13 bases. CDR1 and CDR2 from the germline V gene are LNHNV and YYDKDF (reference sequence). CDR3 length equals 16 residues. The DNA for the CDR3 is TGTGCCACCAGCAGAGATCATAGTGGCAGATCCTACGAGCAGTACTTC. Its protein is CATSRDHSGRSYEQYF.

The genes are TRBV6-5 and TRBJ2-1; TRBD2 agrees at 8 bases. Per germline, CDR1 MNHEY and CDR2 SVGAGI. V shed 6 bases, J shed 0 bases, and the junction held 4 bases outside the gene matches. The length of the CDR3 is 15 residues. CDR3 nucleotides: TGTGCCAGCAGCATTAGCGGGGACTCCTACAATGAGCAGTTCTTC. Its translation: CASSISGDSYNEQFF.

The V call is TRBV18, the J call TRBJ2-1, with 12 bases lining up with TRBD2. Germline values: CDR1 KGHSH, CDR2 LQKENI. J lost 4 bases, V lost 6 bases, and 7 bases had no gene match. There are 16 residues in the CDR3. As DNA, the CDR3 is TGTGCCAGCTCTTATACCGGGACTAGCGGGTACAATGAGCAGTTCTTC. It translates to CASSYTGTSGYNEQFF.

This chain links TRBV27 with TRBJ1-2; TRBD1 matches 8 bases. This CDR3 comprises 14 residues. J lost 4 bases, V lost 5 bases, and 6 bases had no gene match. CDR1 MNHEY and CDR2 SMNVEV come from the germline V gene (reference sequence). This chain's CDR3 is CASSPGQALYGYTF. As DNA, the CDR3 is TGTGCCAGCAGTCCGGGACAGGCCCTCTATGGCTACACCTTC.

V gene TRBV11-3 combines with J gene TRBJ2-3; 8 nucleotides match TRBD2. The CDR3 runs 18 residues. J was trimmed by 0 bases and V by 2 bases; bases with no gene match: 10. Germline CDR1 SGHNT, CDR2 YENEEA. This CDR3 reads CASSLRRPSGLSTDTQYF. CDR3 sequence (DNA): TGTGCCAGCAGCTTAAGGAGACCTAGCGGGCTTAGCACAGATACGCAGTATTTT.

This clone was seen only once. This chain links TRBV5-4 with TRBJ2-5, with D maybe TRBD1 (5 bases). Germline values: CDR1 SGHNT, CDR2 YYREEE (reference sequence). V was clipped by 3 bases and J by 1 base, with 13 bases between them. The CDR3 has 15 amino acids. The chain's CDR3 is CASSSVDRLQETQYF. CDR3 DNA sequence: TGTGCCAGCAGCTCCGTCGACAGACTCCAAGAGACCCAGTACTTC.

This sequence joins TRBV27 and TRBJ2-1, with 7 bases fitting TRBD2. CDR1 and CDR2 from the germline V gene are MNHEY and SMNVEV (reference sequence). The V gene end was trimmed by 3 bases and the J gene end by 3 bases; junction bases not matched to a gene: 5. This CDR3 has 15 residues. CDR3 amino acids: CASSFSAGIYNEQFF. The CDR3, as DNA: TGTGCCAGCAGTTTCTCAGCGGGAATCTACAATGAGCAGTTCTTC.

The chain couples TRBV9 to TRBJ2-1; TRBD2 aligns across 11 bases. The CDR3 has 16 amino acids. Trimming at V came to 4 bases and at J to 9 bases, leaving 12 bases not matched to a gene. Germline V lookup: CDR1 SGDLS, CDR2 YYNGEE. The CDR3 coding sequence is TGTGCCAGCAGCCCGGTAGCGGGAGGGACCTTTGTTGAGCAGTTCTTC. It encodes CASSPVAGGTFVEQFF. Using reference TRBV9 and TRBJ2-1 for the parts outside the CDR3, the full variable domain is DSGVTQTPKHLITATGQRVTLRCSPRSGDLSVYWYQQSLDQGLQFLIQYYNGEERAKGNILERFSAQQFPDLHSELNLSSLELGDSALYFCASSPVAGGTFVEQFFGPGTRLTVL.

This chain connects TRBV5-6 to TRBJ2-1; 7 nucleotides line up with TRBD2. After removal of 3 bases from V and 4 bases from J, the junction contained 7 bases not matched to a gene. The germline V gene has CDR1 SGHDT and CDR2 YYEEEE. The CDR3 covers 15 residues. Here the CDR3 reads CASSWGGTSYNEQFF. The CDR3 region has the DNA TGTGCCAGCAGCTGGGGGGGTACCTCATACAATGAGCAGTTCTTC.

The V and J genes are TRBV13 and TRBJ2-1, with D perhaps matching TRBD1 (5 bases). CDR1 is PRHDT, CDR2 FYEKMQ, per germline (reference sequence). The CDR3 covers 13 residues. The germline V and J ends were trimmed by 4 bases and 7 bases, with 11 bases remaining between them. The CDR3 reads CASSSQGRNEQFF. The CDR3 DNA sequence: TGTGCCAGCAGCTCTCAGGGAAGGAATGAGCAGTTCTTC.

The chain carries TRBV19 and TRBJ1-4, with D perhaps TRBD1 (6 bases). The CDR3 sequence is 14 residues long. Germline CDR1 is LNHDA and CDR2 is SQIVND (reference sequence). The V gene lost 6 bases and the J gene lost 8 bases, with 16 bases spanning the gap. CDR3 nucleotide sequence: TGTGCCAGTAGATGGGGGGGGCTGGCCGAAAAACTGTTTTTT. Translated, it gives CASRWGGLAEKLFF.

V is TRBV5-1 and J is TRBJ2-1; D is perhaps TRBD2 (6 bases). This CDR3 spans 13 amino acids. Trimming removed 7 bases at V and 4 bases at J, with 12 bases between. Looked up from germline, CDR1 is SGHRS and CDR2 is YFSETQ. The CDR3 nucleotides read TGCGCCAGCGCGGACTACCCGTACAATGAGCAGTTCTTC. It is translated as CASADYPYNEQFF.

This clone was seen a handful of times. The chain links TRBV7-9 to TRBJ2-2; the match to TRBD2 covers 9 bases. V shed 4 bases and J 6 bases; nucleotides not matched to a gene: 9. The CDR3 spans 16 residues. Germline CDR1 and CDR2: SEHNR and FQNEAQ (reference sequence). The CDR3 region is CASSSLPGLASGELFF. In DNA form, the CDR3 reads TGTGCCAGCAGCTCCCTCCCGGGACTAGCCTCCGGGGAGCTGTTTTTT. Based on the CDR3 plus reference TRBV7-9 and TRBJ2-2, the full variable domain is DTGVSQNPRHKITKRGQNVTFRCDPISEHNRLYWYRQTLGQGPEFLTYFQNEAQLEKSRLLSDRFSAERPKGSFSTLEIQRTEQGDSAMYLCASSSLPGLASGELFFGEGSRLTVL.

V and J are TRBV27 and TRBJ2-1; the D gene is possibly TRBD2 (6 bases). V was cut by 4 bases and J by 0 bases, with 13 bases left in between. The CDR3 has 16 amino acids. Germline V gives CDR1 MNHEY, CDR2 SMNVEV (reference sequence). In DNA, the CDR3 is TGTGCCAGCAGTTCCCCCGAGACTAGCTCCTACAATGAGCAGTTCTTC. As protein: CASSSPETSSYNEQFF.

V usage is TRBV5-4 and J usage is TRBJ2-5, with 9 bases identical to TRBD2. J lost 2 bases, V lost 4 bases, and 3 bases had no gene match. CDR1 and CDR2 from the germline V gene are SGHNT and YYREEE (reference sequence). This CDR3 is 14 amino acids long. The CDR3: CASSLSGGQETQYF. The CDR3 DNA follows: TGTGCCAGCAGCCTGAGCGGGGGGCAAGAGACCCAGTACTTC.

The V and J genes are TRBV10-3 and TRBJ2-1, with D unclear. The germline V and J ends were trimmed by 2 bases and 10 bases, with 9 bases remaining between them. CDR1 is ENHRY and CDR2 is SYGVKD in the germline V gene. The CDR3 is 12 residues long. The CDR3, as DNA: TGTGCCATCAGTGAGGGATACACGGAGCAGTTCTTC. As protein: CAISEGYTEQFF.

The chain employs TRBV9 and TRBJ2-7, with 7 bases matching TRBD1. Looked up from germline, CDR1 is SGDLS and CDR2 is YYNGEE. The ends lost 3 bases at V and 2 bases at J; junction bases unmatched: 8. CDR3 size: 15 residues. CDR3 nucleotides: TGTGCCAGCAGCGGCAGGGGGTCGTCCCCCTACGAGCAGTACTTC. Translation: CASSGRGSSPYEQYF.

This chain joins TRBV4-1 and TRBJ2-1; D might be TRBD1 (5 bases). CDR1 and CDR2 (germline): MGHRA, YSYEKL. Trimming cost V 4 bases and J 7 bases, with 20 bases left between them. This CDR3 region has 16 residues. Written as DNA, the CDR3 is TGCGCCAGCAGCCCCCGAGATGCCGTAGGGGAAAATGAGCAGTTCTTC. Protein: CASSPRDAVGENEQFF.

The table lists this clone with a few counts. The chain combines TRBV5-6 with TRBJ1-1; D may be TRBD1 (6 bases). CDR3 length: 14 residues. The V gene's germline CDR1 is SGHDT and CDR2 YYEEEE. Trimming took 4 bases from V and 5 from J, leaving 15 bases between them. The CDR3, as DNA: TGTGCCAGCAGCATAACAGGGTCTTGGACTGAAGCTTTCTTT. This translates into CASSITGSWTEAFF.

V usage is TRBV10-3 and J usage is TRBJ2-7; 11 nucleotides match TRBD2. The germline CDR1 and CDR2 sequences are ENHRY and SYGVKD. The length of the CDR3 is 17 residues. The V gene end was trimmed by 3 bases and the J gene end by 0 bases; junction bases not matched to a gene: 7. CDR3 protein: CAISDLGTSGYSYEQYF. In DNA, the CDR3 is TGTGCCATCAGTGACCTCGGGACTAGCGGTTACTCCTACGAGCAGTACTTC.

The V gene is TRBV9, the J gene TRBJ2-7, with 8 bases lining up with TRBD2. CDR1 SGDLS and CDR2 YYNGEE come from the germline V gene. V was pared by 4 bases and J by 7 bases, with 1 base of the junction left unmatched. This CDR3 has 11 amino acids. Written as DNA, the CDR3 is TGTGCCAGCAGCCCGGGAGGGGAGCAGTACTTC. Encoded protein: CASSPGGEQYF.

This clone was observed a single time. The chain links TRBV27 to TRBJ1-1; 8 bases are shared with TRBD1. V lost 0 bases and J lost 4; bases outside the gene matches: 13. The CDR3 spans 18 residues. Per germline, CDR1 MNHEY and CDR2 SMNVEV (reference sequence). The CDR3 here is CASSLSPTGQGVGTEAFF. The CDR3 DNA reads TGTGCCAGCAGTTTATCCCCAACCGGACAGGGCGTGGGCACTGAAGCTTTCTTT.

The rearrangement links TRBV7-9 to TRBJ2-5; TRBD1 might be the D (6 bases). The CDR3 is 17 residues long. In germline, CDR1 is SEHNR, CDR2 FQNEAQ (reference sequence). The V and J ends lost 0 bases and 2 bases respectively, with 16 bases between them. The CDR3 DNA is TGTGCCAGCAGCTTAGCCCCCCCCAGGGGCCCTCAAGAGACCCAGTACTTC. This encodes CASSLAPPRGPQETQYF.

The chain links TRBV5-1 to TRBJ2-3; 11 nucleotides match TRBD2. CDR3 length: 16 residues. V shed 4 bases and J 7 bases; nucleotides not matched to a gene: 11. From germline, CDR1 is SGHRS and CDR2 YFSETQ. In nucleotides, the CDR3 is TGCGCCAGCAGCGACCCGGGACTAGCGGACGGATATACGCAGTATTTT. Translated, it gives CASSDPGLADGYTQYF. Using reference TRBV5-1 and TRBJ2-3 for the parts outside the CDR3, the full variable domain is KAGVTQTPRYLIKTRGQQVTLSCSPISGHRSVSWYQQTPGQGLQFLFEYFSETQRNKGNFPGRFSGRQFSNSRSEMNVSTLELGDSALYLCASSDPGLADGYTQYFGPGTRLTVL.

The genes are TRBV7-8 and TRBJ2-7, with 11 bases identical to TRBD2. The CDR3 consists of 13 residues. The ends lost 7 bases at V and 5 bases at J; junction bases unmatched: 4. CDR1 is SGHVS and CDR2 is FQNEAQ in the germline V gene. The CDR3 sequence: CASTLAGADEQYF. CDR3 nucleotide sequence: TGTGCCAGCACACTAGCGGGAGCAGACGAGCAGTACTTC.

In regard to this clone: The sample contains more than one DNA sequence encoding this CDR3. The gene calls are TRBV5-6 and TRBJ2-7, with D perhaps TRBD1 or TRBD2 (5 bases each). CDR1 and CDR2 (germline): SGHDT, YYEEEE. The CDR3 loop spans 13 amino acids. V lost 4 bases to trimming and J lost 5 bases, with 13 bases between them. This CDR3 is CASSLGTAHEQYF. Here the CDR3 DNA reads TGTGCCAGCAGCCTTGGGACGGCTCACGAGCAGTACTTC.

This clone was counted a single time. V and J are TRBV2 and TRBJ2-7; D assignment may be TRBD1 or TRBD2 (5 bases each). The ends were cut back, 2 bases at V and 1 base at J, with 6 bases in the middle. The germline gives CDR1 SNHLY, CDR2 FYNNEI. CDR3 size: 13 residues. CDR3: CASSEWGSYEQYF. CDR3 bases: TGTGCCAGCAGTGAATGGGGGTCCTACGAGCAGTACTTC.

This chain uses TRBV7-3 with TRBJ2-3, with TRBD1 identical over 8 bases. Germline loops: CDR1 SGHTA, CDR2 FQGTGA. This CDR3 comprises 15 residues. With 5 bases clipped from V and 0 bases from J, the junction kept 4 bases outside the gene matches. CDR3 in DNA: TGTGCCAGCAGCCCCACAGGGGGGAGCACAGATACGCAGTATTTT. It translates to CASSPTGGSTDTQYF.